This T cell receptor beta chain originates from a study of shared clonotypes between healthy human individuals. V dropped 6 bases and J dropped 4; count of bases not matched to a gene: 4. CDR1 MNHNS and CDR2 SASEGT come from the germline V gene. The CDR3 has 14 amino acids. Healthy HIV-negative adults without recent acute infections or vaccinations served as donors. Generated by immunoSEQ multiplex PCR, the TCRdb table keeps only in-frame clones and is missing some. The table has over a million clones, around 97% seen once. Sequencing used naive CD4+ T cells sorted from blood. Subset specified: CD45RA+ positively selected. V and J are TRBV6-1 and TRBJ2-2; 8 nucleotides match TRBD1. The TCR originated in a man aged 25 to 40 in good health. The CDR3 sequence is CASRTGAATGELFF. CDR3 sequence (DNA): TGTGCCAGCAGGACAGGGGCGGCCACCGGGGAGCTGTTTTTT.